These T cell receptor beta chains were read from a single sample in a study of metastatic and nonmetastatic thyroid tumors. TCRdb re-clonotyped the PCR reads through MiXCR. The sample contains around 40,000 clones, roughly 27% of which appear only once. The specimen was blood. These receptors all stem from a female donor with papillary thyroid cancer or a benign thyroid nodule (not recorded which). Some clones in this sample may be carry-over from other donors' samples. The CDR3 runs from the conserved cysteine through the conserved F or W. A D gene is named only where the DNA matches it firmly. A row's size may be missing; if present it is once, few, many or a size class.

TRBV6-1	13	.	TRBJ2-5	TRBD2	TGTGCCAGCAGAGGCTCGGGAGGAGAGACCCAGTACTTC	CASRGSGGETQYF
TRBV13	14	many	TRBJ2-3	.	TGTGCCAGCAGCTTGGTAGGCCTAGAGGGTACGCAGTATTTT	CASSLVGLEGTQYF
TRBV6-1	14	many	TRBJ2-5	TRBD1	TGTGCCAGCAGTAGGACAGGGTCCCAAGAGACCCAGTACTTC	CASSRTGSQETQYF
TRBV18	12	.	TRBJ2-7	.	TGTGCCGGCGGGACAAGCTCCTACGAGCAGTACTTC	CAGGTSSYEQYF
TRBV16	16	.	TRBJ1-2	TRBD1	TGTGCCAGCAGCCAATCGTTGACAGGGGGTGGCTATGGCTACACCTTC	CASSQSLTGGGYGYTF
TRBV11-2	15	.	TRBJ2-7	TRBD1	TGTGCCAGCAGCCTCCGGACAGGGGGATTCTACGAGCAGTACTTC	CASSLRTGGFYEQYF
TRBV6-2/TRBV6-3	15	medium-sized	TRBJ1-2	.	TGTGCCAGCAGTTACGGTGTGGAGGGTAGCTATGGCTACACCTTC	CASSYGVEGSYGYTF
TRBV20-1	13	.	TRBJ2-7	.	TGCAGTGCTAGAGTCGGCTACTCCTACGAGCAGTACTTC	CSARVGYSYEQYF
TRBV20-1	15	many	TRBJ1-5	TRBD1	TGCAGTGCTAGTCGGGAAGGGGGCATCAATCAGCCCCAGCATTTT	CSASREGGINQPQHF
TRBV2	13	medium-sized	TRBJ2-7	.	TGTGCCAGCAGTGTTGATTTTGTCTACGAGCAGTACTTC	CASSVDFVYEQYF
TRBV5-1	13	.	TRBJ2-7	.	TGCACCAGCAGCTTCCATTCAGGGTTCGAGCAGTACTTC	CTSSFHSGFEQYF
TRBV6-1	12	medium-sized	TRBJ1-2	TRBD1	TGTGCCAGCGGGACAGGGAACTATGGCTACACCTTC	CASGTGNYGYTF
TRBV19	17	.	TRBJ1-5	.	TGTGCCAGTAGTATAGATTTTGGACAGCATAGCAATCAGCCCCAGCATTTT	CASSIDFGQHSNQPQHF
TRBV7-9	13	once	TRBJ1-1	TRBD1	TGTGCCAGCAGCTTAGAAGGACAGGGACTGGCTTTCTTT	CASSLEGQGLAFF
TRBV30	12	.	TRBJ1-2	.	TGTGCCTGGAGTTTCCGATCCTATGGCTACACCTTC	CAWSFRSYGYTF
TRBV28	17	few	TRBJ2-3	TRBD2	TGTGCCAGCAGTCGACTAGCGTGGGGCTCCCGCACAGATACGCAGTATTTT	CASSRLAWGSRTDTQYF
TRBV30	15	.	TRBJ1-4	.	TGTGCCTGGAGTGTACGAGGGGAGGGAACCGAAAAACTGTTTTTT	CAWSVRGEGTEKLFF
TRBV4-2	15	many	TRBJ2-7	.	TGTGCCAGCAGCCAAGCCGGGACTCGGAGGTACGAGCAGTACTTC	CASSQAGTRRYEQYF
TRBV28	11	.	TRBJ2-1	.	TGTGCCAGCAGTTTCCGGGTTGATCAGTTCTTC	CASSFRVDQFF
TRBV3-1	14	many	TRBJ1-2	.	TGTGCCAGCAGCCAACAGTGGCAGGGAGGTGGCTACACCTTC	CASSQQWQGGGYTF
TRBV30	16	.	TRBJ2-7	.	TGTGCCTGGAGTGTCAAAAAGAACATTCCTAACTACGAGCAGTACTTC	CAWSVKKNIPNYEQYF
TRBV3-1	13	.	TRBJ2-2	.	TGTGCCAGCAGCCAACGATTCGGGGGGGAGCTGTTTTTT	CASSQRFGGELFF
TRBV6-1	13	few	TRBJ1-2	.	TGTGCCAGCAGCCCTTACAGGGAGTATGGCTACACCTTC	CASSPYREYGYTF
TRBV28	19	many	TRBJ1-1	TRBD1	TGTGCCAGCAGTTTTATCTCTTTCTCCAGGACAGGGGGATTCACTGAAGCTTTCTTT	CASSFISFSRTGGFTEAFF
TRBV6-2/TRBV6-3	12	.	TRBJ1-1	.	TGTGCCAGCAGTAGCGGCGGCACTGAAGCTTTCTTT	CASSSGGTEAFF
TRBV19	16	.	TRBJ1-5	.	TGTGCCAGTAGTCGTAGGGTCGCGTATAGCAATCAGCACCAGAATTTT	CASSRRVAYSNQHQNF
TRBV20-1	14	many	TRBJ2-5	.	TGCAGTGCTAGGGGGCCTGGGGGGCAAGAGACCCAGTACTTC	CSARGPGGQETQYF
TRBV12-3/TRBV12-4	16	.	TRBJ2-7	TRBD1	TGTGCCAGCAGTGTCGACAGGGTGACCAGCCCCTACGAGCAGTACTTC	CASSVDRVTSPYEQYF
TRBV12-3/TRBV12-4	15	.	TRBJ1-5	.	TGTGCCAGCAGCCCCCCAGGGCAGTCGAATCAGCCCCAGCATTTT	CASSPPGQSNQPQHF
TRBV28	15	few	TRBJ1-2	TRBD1	TGTGCCAGCAGTCACCCGGGACAGGGTAACTATGGCTACACCTTC	CASSHPGQGNYGYTF
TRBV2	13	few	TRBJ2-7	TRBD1	TGTGCCAGCAGTGAACACAGGGGCTACGAGCAGTACTTC	CASSEHRGYEQYF
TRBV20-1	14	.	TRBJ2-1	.	TGCAGTGCCCCCACCGGGGGAGACTACAATGAGCAGTTCTTC	CSAPTGGDYNEQFF
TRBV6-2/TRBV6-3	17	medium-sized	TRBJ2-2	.	TGTGCCAGCAGTTATCTGCGGGGACAGAAGAACACCGGGGAGCTGTTTTTT	CASSYLRGQKNTGELFF
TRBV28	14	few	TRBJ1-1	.	TGTGCCAGCAGTCGTCGTGCCTTGAACACTGAAGCTTTCTTT	CASSRRALNTEAFF
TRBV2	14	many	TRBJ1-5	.	TGTGCCAGCAGTGCTAACGATCAGGGACAGCCCCAGCATTTT	CASSANDQGQPQHF
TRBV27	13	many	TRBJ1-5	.	TGTGCCAGCAGTTTACTGGGGAATCAGCCCCAGCATTTT	CASSLLGNQPQHF
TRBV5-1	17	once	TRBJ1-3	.	TGCGCCAGCAGCTTGGGTCCAGGCACCAGCTCTGGAAACACCATATATTTT	CASSLGPGTSSGNTIYF
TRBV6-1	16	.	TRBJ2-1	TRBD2	TGCGCCAGCAGTGAAGCTAGCGGGGGTGCCTACAATGAGCAGTTCTTC	CASSEASGGAYNEQFF
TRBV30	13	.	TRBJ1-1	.	TGTGCCTGGAGTGTAGGGGCAGGGGCTGAAGCTTTCTTT	CAWSVGAGAEAFF
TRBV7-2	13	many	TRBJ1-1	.	TGTGCCAGCAGCTTTAAGAGGAACACTGAAGCTTTCTTT	CASSFKRNTEAFF
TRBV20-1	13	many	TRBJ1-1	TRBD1	TGCAGGGGGGCGGGACAGGTGAACACTGAAGCTTTCTTT	CRGAGQVNTEAFF
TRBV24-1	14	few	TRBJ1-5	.	TGTGCCACCATTGATGGCTCAGGGTCCCAGCCCCAGCATTTT	CATIDGSGSQPQHF
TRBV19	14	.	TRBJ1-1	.	TGTGCCAGTAAACTTGCGGGCGCGGACACTGAAGCTTTCTTT	CASKLAGADTEAFF
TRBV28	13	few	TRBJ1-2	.	TGTGCCAGCAGACAGGGATATTCCTATGGCTACACCTTC	CASRQGYSYGYTF
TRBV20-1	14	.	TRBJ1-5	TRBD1	TGCAGTGCTATTGGACAGGGGAGCAATCAGCCCCAGCATTTT	CSAIGQGSNQPQHF
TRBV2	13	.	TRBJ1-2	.	TGTGCCAGCAGCGAATCGGGAAACTATGGCTACACCTTC	CASSESGNYGYTF
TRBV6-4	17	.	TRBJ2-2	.	TGTGCCAGCAGTCAGAGGGGGGGACAGCCGAGCACCGGGGAGCTGTTTTTT	CASSQRGGQPSTGELFF
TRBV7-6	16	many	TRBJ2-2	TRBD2	TGTGCCAGCAGCCCCGGGGGGATTACTGGAACCGGGGAGCTGTTTTTT	CASSPGGITGTGELFF
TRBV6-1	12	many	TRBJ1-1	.	TGTGCCAGCATCCCAGACGGACGGCGGGCTTTCTTT	CASIPDGRRAFF
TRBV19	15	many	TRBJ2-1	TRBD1	TGTGCCAGTAGTGCCGGGACAGGGACCTACAATGAGCAGTTCTTC	CASSAGTGTYNEQFF
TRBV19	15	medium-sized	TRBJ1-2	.	TGTGCCAGTAGTATGGGGCAGAGGACTAACTATGGCTACACCTTC	CASSMGQRTNYGYTF
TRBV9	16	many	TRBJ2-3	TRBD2	TGTGCCAGCAGCCCTAGCGGGGGAATTCAAACAGATACGCAGTATTTT	CASSPSGGIQTDTQYF
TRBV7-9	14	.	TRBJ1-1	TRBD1	TGTGCCAGCAGCTTGACAGGGTCGAGGACTGAAGCTTTCTTT	CASSLTGSRTEAFF
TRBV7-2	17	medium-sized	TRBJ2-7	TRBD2	TGTGCCAGCAGCCCGACTAGCGGGAGACCCGGGTCCTACGAGCAGTACTTC	CASSPTSGRPGSYEQYF
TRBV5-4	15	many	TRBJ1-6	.	TGTGCCAGCAGCCCTACGATGGGCCATAATTCACCCCTCCACTTT	CASSPTMGHNSPLHF
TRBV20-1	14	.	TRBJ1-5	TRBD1	TGCAGTGCTGGGAGACAGGGGGGGAATCAGCCCCAGCATTTT	CSAGRQGGNQPQHF
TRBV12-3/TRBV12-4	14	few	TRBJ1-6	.	TGTGCCAGCAGTTTAGTTGGAGGGGAATCACCCCTCCACTTT	CASSLVGGESPLHF
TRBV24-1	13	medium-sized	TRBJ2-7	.	TGTGCCACCAGTGCTCCCGACCGGGGGGAGCAGTACTTC	CATSAPDRGEQYF
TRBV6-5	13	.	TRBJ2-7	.	TGTGCCAGCAGTTCTGGCCGAAGTATGGAGCAGTACTTC	CASSSGRSMEQYF